The T cell receptor (beta chain) under discussion was sequenced for a study of shared clonotypes between healthy human individuals. Study-level points and caveats: The researchers took only blood, and tissue repertoires probably look different. Larger estimated richness was generally seen in naive subsets than in memory subsets.

As for this clone: Its cognate antigen is unknown.

Within Nashville, Tennessee resided all donors, each a Caucasian adult. Memory CD4+ cells were the fraction left after CD45RA+ naive selection. Clones were sequenced by immunoSEQ multiplex PCR, and TCRdb holds only the in-frame ones, with some missing. The sample holds approximately 740,000 clones, about 74% seen once. Germline V gene data show CDR1 as KGHSH and CDR2 as LQKENI. Trimming stripped 3 bases from V and 0 bases from J, with 12 bases between. The CDR3 has 16 residues. This chain uses TRBV18 with TRBJ2-1; tentatively, D is TRBD1 (6 bases). The TCR originated in a woman aged 25 to 45 in good health. The sample consisted of memory CD4+ T cells sorted from blood. Subset given: CD45RA-negative fraction. The CDR3 loop is CASSPQGPPSYNEQFF. The DNA of the CDR3 is TGTGCCAGCTCACCGCAGGGGCCCCCCTCCTACAATGAGCAGTTCTTC.